A selection of T cell receptor beta chains follows, all from one sample in a study of shared T cell receptors in the human thymus. Only in-frame clones appear in the TCRdb table, and some are missing; sequencing was by immunoSEQ multiplex PCR. The table lists about 660,000 clones, more than 75% of them singletons. The same data also went into a second study, on human thymus T cells.

Sequenced input: thymocytes. These receptors originate from a boy in the first two years of life with a congenital heart defect. The CDR3 runs from the conserved cysteine through the conserved F or W. Fields, in order: J gene, V gene, CDR3 protein.

j_call: TRBJ2-3
v_call: TRBV14
cdr3_aa: CASKRGSTDTQYF

j_call: TRBJ2-7
v_call: TRBV7-9
cdr3_aa: CASSPLPISRQVYEQYF

j_call: TRBJ1-5
v_call: TRBV4-1
cdr3_aa: CASSQEVKKQGGNQPQHF

j_call: TRBJ2-7
v_call: TRBV6-5
cdr3_aa: CASSPDREDEQYF

j_call: TRBJ1-4
v_call: TRBV5-1
cdr3_aa: CASSPTGGNEKLFF

j_call: TRBJ2-5
v_call: TRBV2
cdr3_aa: CASIERDRGDQETQYF

j_call: TRBJ2-7
v_call: TRBV5-4
cdr3_aa: CASSSSRLAPAYEQYF

j_call: TRBJ2-5
v_call: TRBV28
cdr3_aa: CASSQDRSRDQETQYF

j_call: TRBJ2-5
v_call: TRBV4-2
cdr3_aa: CASSQDQSCALKLTQYF

j_call: TRBJ1-1
v_call: TRBV5-6
cdr3_aa: CASSFGGAVNTEAFF

j_call: TRBJ2-6
v_call: TRBV4-1
cdr3_aa: CASSHAGERNSGANVLTF

j_call: TRBJ2-3
v_call: TRBV18
cdr3_aa: CASSPFGLAGVGHNTDTQYF

j_call: TRBJ1-1
v_call: TRBV10-3
cdr3_aa: CAISERGGCDTEAFF

j_call: TRBJ1-5
v_call: TRBV6-5
cdr3_aa: CASAKGRAGQPQHF

j_call: TRBJ2-1
v_call: TRBV14
cdr3_aa: CASSHRTGESYNEQFF